These 27 T cell receptor beta chains came from one sample sequenced in a study of blood T cell repertoires in COVID-19. Repertoires were generated with immunoSEQ multiplex PCR, while TCRdb's copy carries only in-frame clones and drops some. The repertoire has 400,000 to 450,000 clones, around 88% of them found once; the top ten carry approximately 12%. The sample consisted of peripheral blood. Source of these receptors: a woman aged 45-65 years with COVID-19, enrolled during active disease.

V gene TRBV11-2 combines with J gene TRBJ1-2, with 7 positions matching TRBD1. Germline CDR1 and CDR2: SGHAT and FQNNGV. V gave up 4 bases and J gave up 8 bases; unmatched junction bases: 10. The CDR3 length is 14 residues. The CDR3 nucleotides read TGTGCCAGCAGCTCGACAGGGTCGAGAGAGGGCTACACCTTC. The encoded protein is CASSSTGSREGYTF.

The chain employs TRBV19 and TRBJ1-2, with D possibly matching TRBD1 (6 bases). V was trimmed by 7 bases and J by 4 bases, leaving 19 bases between them. The germline V gene has CDR1 LNHDA and CDR2 SQIVND (reference sequence). The CDR3 consists of 15 residues. CDR3 in amino acids: CASIGPDRRPYGYTF. The DNA for the CDR3 is TGTGCCAGTATAGGGCCGGACAGACGCCCCTATGGCTACACCTTC.

This clone was seen more than once but under ten times. The DNA of the CDR3 is TGTGCCAGCAGCTTAGTGTGCGGGAAGATCCACCCAGTATATGGCTACACCTTC. This encodes CASSLVCGKIHPVYGYTF. The chain couples TRBV7-6 to TRBJ1-2, with D uncertain. The germline CDR1 and CDR2 sequences are SGHVS and FNYEAQ. The V end lost 1 base, the J end lost 5 bases, and 23 bases lay between the germline ends. The CDR3 sequence is 18 residues long.

This clone was seen a single time. V usage is TRBV3-1 (or the pseudogene TRBV3-2) and J usage is TRBJ2-7, with D perhaps matching TRBD2 (5 bases). Trimming stripped 0 bases from V and 4 bases from J, with 10 bases between. CDR1 is LGHDT and CDR2 is YNNKEL in the germline V gene (reference sequence). The CDR3 length is 14 residues. The CDR3 region has the DNA TGTGCCAGCAGCCAAGATAGGAGGTTATACGAGCAGTACTTC. It encodes CASSQDRRLYEQYF.

This sequence joins TRBV6-6 and TRBJ2-1, with 7 bases that match TRBD1. CDR3 length: 14 residues. Germline V gene data show CDR1 as MNHNY and CDR2 as SVGAGI (reference sequence). V trimming: 6 bases; J trimming: 9 bases; junction bases outside the gene matches: 11. CDR3 sequence reads: CASSRRDRKTEQFF. DNA of the CDR3: TGTGCCAGCAGCCGCCGGGACAGAAAAACTGAGCAGTTCTTC.

The chain recombines TRBV9 with TRBJ2-3, with 11 bases aligning to TRBD2. Germline V gene lookup returns CDR1 SGDLS and CDR2 YYNGEE. The CDR3 contains 15 residues. With V trimmed by 3 bases and J by 1 base, 1 base remained unmatched. CDR3 sequence reads: CASSASGGRTDTQYF. The CDR3 DNA follows: TGTGCCAGCAGCGCTAGCGGGGGGCGCACAGATACGCAGTATTTT.

The chain couples TRBV28 to TRBJ2-7; perhaps TRBD2 as D (5 bases). CDR3 length: 13 residues. Trimming took 4 bases from V and 3 from J, leaving 10 bases between them. CDR1 is MDHEN, CDR2 SYDVKM, per germline. The CDR3, as DNA: TGTGCCAGCAGTTGGCTAGCAAACTACGAGCAGTACTTC. Its protein product is CASSWLANYEQYF.

This clone was counted a few times. The V and J genes are TRBV5-1 and TRBJ1-4, with 9 bases lining up with TRBD1. The CDR3 has 16 residues. V gave up 0 bases and J gave up 7 bases; unmatched junction bases: 7. In germline, CDR1 is SGHRS, CDR2 YFSETQ. The CDR3: CASSLDTGTGCEKLFF. The CDR3 DNA is TGCGCCAGCAGCTTGGACACCGGGACAGGGTGTGAAAAACTGTTTTTT. Based on the CDR3 plus reference TRBV5-1 and TRBJ1-4, the full variable domain is KAGVTQTPRYLIKTRGQQVTLSCSPISGHRSVSWYQQTPGQGLQFLFEYFSETQRNKGNFPGRFSGRQFSNSRSEMNVSTLELGDSALYLCASSLDTGTGCEKLFFGSGTQLSVL.

The rearrangement joins TRBV4-1 to TRBJ2-3, with TRBD1 matching over 8 bases. The CDR3 sequence is 17 residues long. Germline loops: CDR1 MGHRA, CDR2 YSYEKL. With V trimmed by 1 base and J by 2 bases, 8 bases remained unmatched. The CDR3 nucleotides are TGCGCCAGCAGCCAAGTTCCTCCGGGACAGGCCACAGATACGCAGTATTTT. It specifies CASSQVPPGQATDTQYF.

J is TRBJ1-3 and V is TRBV20-1; D possibly corresponds to TRBD1 (6 bases). V gave up 3 bases and J gave up 6 bases, with 12 bases separating them. The CDR3 spans 13 residues. Looked up from germline, CDR1 is DFQATT and CDR2 is SNEGSKA (reference sequence). The CDR3: CSASTGSVNTIYF. CDR3 DNA: TGCAGTGCTAGTACAGGGTCGGTAAACACCATATATTTT.

This sequence joins TRBV5-1 and TRBJ2-3; D unclear. CDR1 and CDR2 (germline): SGHRS, YFSETQ. V lost 0 bases, J lost 2 bases, and 10 bases lay in between. This CDR3 contains 15 residues. The CDR3 coding sequence is TGCGCCAGCAGCTTGGATACAGTAGACACAGATACGCAGTATTTT. The encoded protein is CASSLDTVDTDTQYF.

The rearrangement uses TRBV2 and TRBJ2-1, with D possibly being TRBD2 (6 bases). The CDR3 has 13 residues. Trimming removed 2 bases at V and 8 bases at J, with 10 bases between. The germline gives CDR1 SNHLY, CDR2 FYNNEI. As DNA, the CDR3 is TGTGCCAGCAGTGAACCCAGGGAGGATGAGCAGTTCTTC. This translates into CASSEPREDEQFF.

This chain connects TRBV2 to TRBJ1-5, with TRBD1 as a possible D gene (6 bases). Germline V gene data show CDR1 as SNHLY and CDR2 as FYNNEI. The germline V and J ends were trimmed by 3 bases and 0 bases, with 15 bases remaining between them. The CDR3 is 17 amino acids. CDR3 coding DNA: TGTGCCAGCAGTGAGCAGGGGCCCCAGCATAGCAATCAGCCCCAGCATTTT. Amino acid sequence: CASSEQGPQHSNQPQHF.

V and J are TRBV30 and TRBJ2-6, with unresolved D. Germline CDR1 is GTSNPN and CDR2 is SVGIG (reference sequence). The V end was cut by 7 bases, the J end by 0 bases, with 7 bases between. The CDR3 runs to 13 residues. The CDR3 spells CASAHSGANVLTF. In DNA form, the CDR3 reads TGTGCCTCCGCACACTCTGGGGCCAACGTCCTGACTTTC.

The rearrangement links TRBV5-1 to TRBJ1-2; no reliable D call. This CDR3 is 11 amino acids long. V was shortened by 5 bases and J by 8 bases, with 10 bases between the two germline ends. Looked up from germline, CDR1 is SGHRS and CDR2 is YFSETQ. The CDR3 loop reads CASSKAGGYTF. CDR3 nucleotide sequence: TGCGCCAGCAGTAAGGCGGGAGGCTACACCTTC. Together with reference TRBV5-1 and TRBJ1-2, the CDR3 gives the full variable domain: KAGVTQTPRYLIKTRGQQVTLSCSPISGHRSVSWYQQTPGQGLQFLFEYFSETQRNKGNFPGRFSGRQFSNSRSEMNVSTLELGDSALYLCASSKAGGYTFGSGTRLTVV.

The chain employs TRBV6-5 and TRBJ2-7, with 9 bases aligning to TRBD1. This CDR3 contains 14 residues. From germline, CDR1 is MNHEY and CDR2 SVGAGI. With 4 bases clipped from V and 7 bases from J, the junction kept 8 bases outside the gene matches. The CDR3 sequence is CASSSRTGEWEQYF. In DNA form, the CDR3 reads TGTGCCAGCAGTTCCCGGACAGGGGAGTGGGAGCAGTACTTC.

The chain is built from TRBV18 and TRBJ1-1, with 10 bases fitting TRBD1. Germline V gene lookup returns CDR1 KGHSH and CDR2 LQKENI. The length of the CDR3 is 16 residues. Trimming took 3 bases from V and 1 from J; bases not matched to a gene: 5. Written as DNA, the CDR3 is TGTGCCAGCTCACCCGGGACAGGGGCGGAGAACACTGAAGCTTTCTTT. As protein: CASSPGTGAENTEAFF.

This chain uses TRBV19 with TRBJ1-1; 7 nucleotides line up with TRBD1. Losses at the gene ends were 7 bases for V and 1 base for J; bases not matched to a gene: 9. The CDR3 consists of 15 residues. CDR1 is LNHDA and CDR2 is SQIVND in the germline V gene (reference sequence). Here the CDR3 DNA reads TGTGCCAGTACTCCCTCAGGGACAGCGAACACTGAAGCTTTCTTT. Encoded protein: CASTPSGTANTEAFF.

The chain recombines TRBV2 with TRBJ1-2; no reliable D call. Germline assignment: CDR1 SNHLY and CDR2 FYNNEI. CDR3 size: 15 residues. The V gene lost 4 bases and the J gene lost 8 bases, with 20 bases spanning the gap. CDR3 region: CASSANGRTPGGYTF. CDR3 bases: TGTGCCAGCAGTGCCAACGGGAGGACTCCGGGCGGCTACACCTTC. The full variable domain, its missing parts supplied by reference TRBV2 and TRBJ1-2, is EPEVTQTPSHQVTQMGQEVILRCVPISNHLYFYWYRQILGQKVEFLVSFYNNEISEKSEIFDDQFSVERPDGSNFTLKIRSTKLEDSAMYFCASSANGRTPGGYTFGSGTRLTVV.

The J gene is TRBJ1-6, the V gene TRBV4-1, with 7 bases matching TRBD1. V shed 3 bases and J 7 bases; nucleotides not matched to a gene: 6. CDR3 length: 15 residues. Per germline, CDR1 MGHRA and CDR2 YSYEKL. CDR3 DNA sequence: TGCGCCAGCAGCCACCCGGGACAGCCGAATTCACCCCTCCACTTT. Protein sequence: CASSHPGQPNSPLHF.

This sequence joins TRBV12-3 or TRBV12-4 and TRBJ1-5; a weak D match, TRBD1 (5 bases). The CDR3 has 13 residues. Trimming removed 5 bases from V and 6 bases from J, with 11 bases in between. The CDR3 nucleotides read TGTGCCAGCAGTCCACAGGTCAGTCAGCCCCAGCATTTT. Amino acids: CASSPQVSQPQHF.

The chain links TRBV13 to TRBJ2-7; the match to TRBD2 covers 10 bases. V shed 5 bases, J shed 4 bases, and the junction held 5 bases outside the gene matches. This CDR3 has 14 amino acids. Germline V gene lookup returns CDR1 PRHDT and CDR2 FYEKMQ (reference sequence). The CDR3 loop reads CASSPRTSGYEQYF. Here the CDR3 DNA reads TGTGCCAGCAGCCCCCGGACTAGCGGTTACGAGCAGTACTTC. Complete variable domain (other parts from reference TRBV13 and TRBJ2-7): AAGVIQSPRHLIKEKRETATLKCYPIPRHDTVYWYQQGPGQDPQFLISFYEKMQSDKGSIPDRFSAQQFSDYHSELNMSSLELGDSALYFCASSPRTSGYEQYFGPGTRLTVT.

The gene calls are TRBV29-1 and TRBJ1-1; 7 nucleotides match TRBD1. After removal of 6 bases from V and 1 base from J, the junction contained 5 bases not matched to a gene. CDR1 SQVTM and CDR2 ANQGSEA come from the germline V gene. This CDR3 is built from 13 residues. CDR3 bases: TGCAGCGTCCCCCGACAGGGGAACACTGAAGCTTTCTTT. Its translation is CSVPRQGNTEAFF. Variable domain in full (rest from reference TRBV29-1 and TRBJ1-1): SAVISQKPSRDICQRGTSLTIQCQVDSQVTMMFWYRQQPGQSLTLIATANQGSEATYESGFVIDKFPISRPNLTFSTLTVSNMSPEDSSIYLCSVPRQGNTEAFFGQGTRLTVV.

This clone was counted only a few times. This chain uses TRBV6-2 or TRBV6-3 with TRBJ2-7, with a weak D call TRBD1 (5 bases). Germline V lookup: CDR1 MNHEY, CDR2 SVGEGT. Trimming removed 2 bases at V and 6 bases at J, with 20 bases between. There are 16 residues in the CDR3. CDR3 nucleotides: TGTGCCAGCAGTTACGCGGTAGGGCAGGGTCCCCTCGAGCAGTACTTC. Translated, it gives CASSYAVGQGPLEQYF.

The chain uses TRBV5-1 and TRBJ2-7; 7 positions agree with TRBD1. The CDR3 is made up of 14 amino acids. Germline V CDR1 and CDR2: SGHRS, YFSETQ. Unmatched junction bases numbered 9, after V lost 0 bases and J lost 9 bases. The CDR3 region has the DNA TGCGCCAGCAGCTTGGTCGGGGACAGCTCTCGGCAGTACTTC. It codes for CASSLVGDSSRQYF.

The chain employs TRBV3-1 (or the pseudogene TRBV3-2) and TRBJ2-1, with unresolved D. CDR1 and CDR2 (germline): LGHDT, YNNKEL (reference sequence). This CDR3 comprises 16 residues. V lost 2 bases to trimming and J lost 3 bases, with 14 bases between them. The CDR3 region is CASSQFGSGGYNEQFF. As DNA, the CDR3 is TGTGCCAGCAGCCAATTCGGTAGTGGCGGCTACAATGAGCAGTTCTTC.

V and J are TRBV15 and TRBJ1-4; TRBD1 aligns across 11 bases. Germline-derived CDR1 and CDR2 are LNHNV and YYDKDF (reference sequence). V lost 5 bases and J lost 6; bases outside the gene matches: 5. The CDR3 is 15 amino acids. The CDR3 DNA reads as TGTGCCACCAGCGGCCGGGACAGGGGGGATGAAAAACTGTTTTTT. Residues: CATSGRDRGDEKLFF.